Below are 5 T cell receptor beta chains sequenced from a single sample in a study of T cells in Graves' hyperthyroidism and ophthalmopathy. The CDR3 regions of TCR beta were amplified from RNA transcripts. RT-PCR in the first round (using the HTBI primer set) targeted the TCR CDR3. TCRdb fed the multiplex PCR reads into MiXCR, producing one record per CDR3 protein. The sample carries over 500,000 distinct CDR3 sequences, 17% recorded once. The specimen sequenced was blood. The receptors originated from a woman younger than 30 with Graves' ophthalmopathy.

CDR3 nucleotide sequence: TGCAGCGTTGAAGAGCCCCAGAGCTCCTACGAGCAGTACTTC. As protein: CSVEEPQSSYEQYF. The V gene is TRBV29-1, the J gene TRBJ2-7; D ambiguous. The CDR3 contains 14 residues. Germline CDR1 is SQVTM and CDR2 is ANQGSEA. With 0 bases removed from V and 0 bases from J, the gap between germline ends came to 9 bases.

A few counts support this clonotype. The CDR3 DNA is TGTGCCACCAGTGATAATGGCAGGGGGAATCAGCCCCAGCATTTT. Protein: CATSDNGRGNQPQHF. V usage is TRBV24-1 and J usage is TRBJ1-5; 7 bases are a match to TRBD1. With 3 bases clipped from V and 4 bases from J, the junction kept 5 bases outside the gene matches. CDR1 and CDR2 (germline): KGHDR, SFDVKD. The CDR3 totals 15 residues.

In this sample, this clonotype turned up a few times. The chain joins TRBV30 to TRBJ1-6, with 8 bases aligning to TRBD1. The junction had 12 bases not matched to a gene; V was cut back by 7 bases and J by 10 bases. The CDR3 loop spans 14 amino acids. The germline V gene has CDR1 GTSNPN and CDR2 SVGIG (reference sequence). This CDR3 reads CASPSGQGVSPLHF. CDR3 bases: TGTGCCTCCCCGTCAGGACAGGGTGTATCACCCCTCCACTTT.

This clonotype has at least ten counts. This rearrangement joins TRBV28 to TRBJ2-7; tentative D call: TRBD2 (5 bases). Trimming left V 5 bases short and J 4 bases short, with 15 bases between. The CDR3 runs to 14 residues. CDR1 and CDR2 from the germline V gene are MDHEN and SYDVKM. The DNA of the CDR3 is TGTGCCAGCAGTCCCCTGAGTACGGGGTACGAGCAGTACTTC. It codes for CASSPLSTGYEQYF.

This clonotype came up a few times. J is TRBJ2-7 and V is TRBV12-3 or TRBV12-4; TRBD2 agrees at 13 bases. The CDR3 extends over 16 amino acids. V trimming: 1 base; J trimming: 9 bases; junction bases outside the gene matches: 9. The CDR3 coding sequence is TGTGCCAGCAGTTTAGGGGGGACTAGCGGGATCAGAGGGCAGTACTTC. Its protein product is CASSLGGTSGIRGQYF.